A single TCR beta chain is shown here with its context. Its antigen remains unidentified. The CDR3 end is not reached by the read, which stops 3 residues before it; the germline J gene fills it in. The V gene lost 4 bases and the J gene lost 2 bases, with 19 bases spanning the gap. Germline values: CDR1 SNHLY, CDR2 FYNNEI. This CDR3 is 17 amino acids long. The entry originates in a study of Tregs in tolerant kidney transplant recipients. Study-level results: Validation in larger populations is needed because few patients were studied. Some patients' samples used different primers over time, so nucleotide sequences weren't comparable. This study did not directly address biological reproducibility.

The method was immunoSEQ multiplex PCR; TCRdb's version includes in-frame clones alone and lacks a portion of them. This sample's clone table lists roughly 48,000 clones. Specimen: CD4+ T cells from blood, collected before the transplant. V is TRBV2 and J is TRBJ2-3, with D possibly being TRBD2 (5 bases). The receptor was isolated from a human donor who received a combined kidney and bone marrow transplant. CDR3 region: CASSGGGAGLLTDTQYF. The sequenced CDR3 bases are TGTGCCAGCAGTGGCGGAGGTGCCGGTTTACTCACAGATACG.